The 10 T cell receptor beta chains given below trace back to one sample, sequenced in a study of vaccination effects on CD4 cells after COVID-19. Prior to sequencing, the ViraFEST assay stimulated PBMC with viral peptide pools, which expanded the antigen-specific CD4+ T cells. When around ten days of culture had elapsed, CD4+ T cells were isolated. Two-dose vaccination with either BNT162b2 or mRNA-1273 was given to the participants. This table comes from immunoSEQ multiplex PCR, and its TCRdb copy is limited to in-frame clones, with some not included. The profile shows around 32,000 clones, 72% of them singletons. No antigens are known for them. Sample: CD4+ T cells from PBMCs cultured with HCoV-229E spike peptides, taken after COVID-19 vaccination. The receptors stem from a human donor who received a COVID-19 vaccine.

The chain has TRBV27 and TRBJ2-3; TRBD2 agrees at 7 bases. The CDR3 contains 12 residues. The trim removed 8 bases at V and 2 bases at J, leaving 1 base unmatched. Per germline, CDR1 MNHEY and CDR2 SMNVEV (reference sequence). CDR3 sequence reads: CASRGVTDTQYF. As DNA, the CDR3 is TGTGCCAGCCGGGGGGTCACAGATACGCAGTATTTT.

This rearrangement joins TRBV15 to TRBJ1-5; D is uncertain. The CDR3 runs to 14 residues. Per germline, CDR1 LNHNV and CDR2 YYDKDF (reference sequence). V lost 0 bases to trimming and J lost 3 bases, with 6 bases between them. CDR3 in amino acids: CATSRDLVNQPQHF. In DNA form, the CDR3 reads TGTGCCACCAGCAGAGATCTGGTCAATCAGCCCCAGCATTTT.

The V and J genes are TRBV6-5 and TRBJ1-2, with D tentatively TRBD1 (6 bases). Germline loops: CDR1 MNHEY, CDR2 SVGAGI. The V and J ends lost 3 bases and 8 bases respectively, with 16 bases between them. The CDR3 runs to 14 residues. Here the CDR3 DNA reads TGTGCCAGCAGTTATGGGGGCGCGATAATCGGCTACACCTTC. This sequence encodes CASSYGGAIIGYTF.

The chain carries TRBV3-1 (or the pseudogene TRBV3-2) and TRBJ2-7, with D tentatively TRBD2 (5 bases). This CDR3 contains 15 residues. The V and J ends lost 1 base and 0 bases respectively, with 10 bases between them. From germline, CDR1 is LGHDT and CDR2 YNNKEL (reference sequence). CDR3 loop: CASSQGWETSYEQYF. The CDR3, as DNA: TGTGCCAGCAGCCAAGGGTGGGAGACCTCCTACGAGCAGTACTTC.

The J gene is TRBJ2-7, the V gene TRBV21-1; TRBD2, the table's D call, was not compared with the DNA. TRBV21-1 is assigned pseudogene status. The CDR3 runs 16 residues. CDR3 coding DNA: TGTGCCAGCAGCAAACCTCTAGCGGGAGGGCCCTACGAGCAGTACTTC. Its protein is CASSKPLAGGPYEQYF.

J is TRBJ2-7 and V is TRBV7-2, with no clear D. Trimming stripped 1 base from V and 4 bases from J, with 8 bases between. CDR1 SGHTA and CDR2 FQGNSA come from the germline V gene. The CDR3 has 13 residues. DNA of the CDR3: TGTGCCAGCAGCTTAGGAATTCGGTACGAGCAGTACTTC. This translates into CASSLGIRYEQYF. Full variable domain (missing parts from reference TRBV7-2 and TRBJ2-7): GAGVSQSPSNKVTEKGKDVELRCDPISGHTALYWYRQSLGQGLEFLIYFQGNSAPDKSGLPSDRFSAERTGGSVSTLTIQRTQQEDSAVYLCASSLGIRYEQYFGPGTRLTVT.

This sequence joins TRBV19 and TRBJ2-2; 8 positions agree with TRBD1. Germline V gene lookup returns CDR1 LNHDA and CDR2 SQIVND (reference sequence). The junction had 1 base not matched to a gene; V was cut back by 1 base and J by 6 bases. CDR3 size: 14 residues. CDR3 coding DNA: TGTGCCAGTAGTATAGTGGACAGGGCCGGGGAGCTGTTTTTT. Translated: CASSIVDRAGELFF.

This chain links TRBV6-5 with TRBJ2-5, with D perhaps TRBD2 (7 bases). This CDR3 comprises 16 residues. Germline loops: CDR1 MNHEY, CDR2 SVGAGI. The V and J ends lost 0 bases and 2 bases respectively, with 13 bases between them. The CDR3 reads CASSYSRGGAQETQYF. CDR3 DNA sequence: TGTGCCAGCAGTTACTCGAGGGGGGGTGCACAAGAGACCCAGTACTTC.

This chain joins TRBV5-1 and TRBJ1-1, with D possibly TRBD1 on 5 matching bases. V lost 2 bases, J lost 8 bases, and 16 bases lay in between. The CDR3 has 14 residues. Germline V gene sequence: CDR1 SGHRS, CDR2 YFSETQ. The CDR3 bases are TGCGCCAGCAGCTTTACGCCGGGACTCAAGGAAGCTTTCTTT. As protein: CASSFTPGLKEAFF.

J is TRBJ2-1 and V is TRBV7-2, with D perhaps TRBD2 (5 bases). V lost 5 bases, J lost 0 bases, and 17 bases lay in between. This CDR3 contains 17 residues. Looked up from germline, CDR1 is SGHTA and CDR2 is FQGNSA. The CDR3 protein is CASSPSRLLNSYNEQFF. In nucleotides, the CDR3 is TGTGCCAGCAGCCCTAGCCGGCTCTTAAACTCCTACAATGAGCAGTTCTTC.